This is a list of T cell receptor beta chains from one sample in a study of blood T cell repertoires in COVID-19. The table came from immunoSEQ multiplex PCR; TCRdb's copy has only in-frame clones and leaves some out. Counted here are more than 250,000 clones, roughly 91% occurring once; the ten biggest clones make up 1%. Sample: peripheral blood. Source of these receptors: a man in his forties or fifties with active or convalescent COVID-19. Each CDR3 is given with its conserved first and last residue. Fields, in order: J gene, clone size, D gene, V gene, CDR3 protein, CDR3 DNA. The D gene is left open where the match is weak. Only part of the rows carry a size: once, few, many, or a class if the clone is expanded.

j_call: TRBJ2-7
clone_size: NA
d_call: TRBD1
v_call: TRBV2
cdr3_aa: CASTQGANLREQYF
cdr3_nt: TGTGCCAGCACCCAGGGGGCGAACCTTAGGGAGCAGTACTTC

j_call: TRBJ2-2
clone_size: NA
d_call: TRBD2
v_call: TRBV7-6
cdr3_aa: CASSLGGTREHTGELFF
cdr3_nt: TGTGCCAGCAGCTTAGGGGGGACTAGGGAGCACACCGGGGAGCTGTTTTTT

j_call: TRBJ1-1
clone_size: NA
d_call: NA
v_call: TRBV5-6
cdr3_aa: CASSLPVDGNRAFF
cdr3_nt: TGTGCCAGCAGCTTACCCGTAGACGGGAATCGGGCTTTCTTT

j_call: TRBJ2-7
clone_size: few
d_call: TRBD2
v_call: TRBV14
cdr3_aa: CASSVYTGGYEQYF
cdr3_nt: TGTGCCAGCAGCGTTTACACGGGAGGCTACGAGCAGTACTTC

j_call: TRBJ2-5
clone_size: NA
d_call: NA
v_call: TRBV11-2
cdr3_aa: CASSLGWETETQYF
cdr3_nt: TGTGCCAGCAGCTTAGGGTGGGAGACGGAGACCCAGTACTTC

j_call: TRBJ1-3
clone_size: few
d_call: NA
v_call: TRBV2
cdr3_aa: CASSGGLSSGNTIYF
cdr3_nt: TGTGCCAGCAGTGGGGGGCTTTCCTCTGGAAACACCATATATTTT

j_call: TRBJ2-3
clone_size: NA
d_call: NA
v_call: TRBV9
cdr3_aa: CASSVERRSSTQYF
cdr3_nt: TGTGCCAGCAGCGTAGAGCGCCGATCAAGTACGCAGTATTTT

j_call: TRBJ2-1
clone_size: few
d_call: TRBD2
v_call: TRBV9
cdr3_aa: CASSFGTSGRRLASTEQFF
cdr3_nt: TGTGCCAGCAGCTTCGGGACTAGCGGGAGAAGGCTTGCTAGCACTGAGCAGTTCTTC

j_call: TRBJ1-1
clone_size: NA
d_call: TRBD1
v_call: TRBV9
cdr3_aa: CASSAAGGRTEAFF
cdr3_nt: TGTGCCAGCAGCGCCGCAGGGGGCCGAACTGAAGCTTTCTTT

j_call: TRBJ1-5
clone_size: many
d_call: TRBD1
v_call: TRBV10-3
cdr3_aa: CAISESTPGQGMPDRNQPQHF
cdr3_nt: TGTGCCATCAGTGAGTCCACCCCGGGACAGGGGATGCCTGATCGCAATCAGCCCCAGCATTTT

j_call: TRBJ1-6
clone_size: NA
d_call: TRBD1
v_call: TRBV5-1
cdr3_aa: CASSLEGQGNSPLHF
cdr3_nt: TGCGCCAGCAGCCTAGAGGGACAGGGCAATTCACCCCTCCACTTT

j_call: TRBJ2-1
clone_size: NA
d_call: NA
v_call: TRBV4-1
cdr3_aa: CASSQDPSMGEQFF
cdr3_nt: TGCGCCAGCAGCCAAGATCCTAGCATGGGTGAGCAGTTCTTC

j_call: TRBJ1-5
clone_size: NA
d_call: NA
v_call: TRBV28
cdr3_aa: CASSLTGGIQPQHF
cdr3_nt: TGTGCCAGCAGTTTAACTGGGGGCATACAGCCCCAGCATTTT

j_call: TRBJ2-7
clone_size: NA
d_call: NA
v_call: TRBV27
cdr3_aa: CASSLSGNAYEQYF
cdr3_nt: TGTGCCAGCAGTTTATCCGGGAACGCTTACGAGCAGTACTTC

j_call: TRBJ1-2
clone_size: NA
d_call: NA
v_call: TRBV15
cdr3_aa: CATSRGEGNYGYTF
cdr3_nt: TGTGCCACCAGCAGAGGGGAGGGGAACTATGGCTACACCTTC

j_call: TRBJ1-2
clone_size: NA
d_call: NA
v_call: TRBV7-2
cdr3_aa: CASSLTRVGNYGYTF
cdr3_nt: TGTGCCAGCAGCTTAACCAGGGTGGGGAACTATGGCTACACCTTC

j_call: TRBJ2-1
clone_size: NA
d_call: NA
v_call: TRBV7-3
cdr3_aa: CASSSQGSGTSGYNEQFF
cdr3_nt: TGTGCCAGCAGCTCCCAGGGGAGTGGAACCTCGGGATACAATGAGCAGTTCTTC

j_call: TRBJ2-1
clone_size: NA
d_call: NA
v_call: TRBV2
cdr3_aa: CAIARESYNEQFF
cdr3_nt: TGTGCCATCGCCAGGGAAAGTTACAATGAGCAGTTCTTC

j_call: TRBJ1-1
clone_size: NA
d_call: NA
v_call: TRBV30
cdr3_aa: CAWRRQGYTEAFF
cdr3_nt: TGTGCCTGGAGGCGTCAGGGGTACACTGAAGCTTTCTTT

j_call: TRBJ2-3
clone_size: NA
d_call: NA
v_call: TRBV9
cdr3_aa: CASSVGLKGDTQYF
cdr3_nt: TGTGCCAGCAGCGTAGGACTAAAGGGAGATACGCAGTATTTT

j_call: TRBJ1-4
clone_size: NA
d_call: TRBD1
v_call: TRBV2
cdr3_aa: CASAPLPTGDEKLFF
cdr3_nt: TGTGCCAGCGCGCCTTTGCCGACAGGGGATGAAAAACTGTTTTTT

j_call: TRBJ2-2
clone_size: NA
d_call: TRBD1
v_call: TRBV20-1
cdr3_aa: CSASRTGANTGELFF
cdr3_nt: TGCAGTGCTAGTAGGACAGGGGCGAACACCGGGGAGCTGTTTTTT